These 26 T cell receptor beta chains were all obtained from the same sample, sequenced in a study of identifying expanded T cells in peripheral blood (dated by TCRdb to about 2019). The method was the immunoSEQ multiplex PCR assay. In TCRdb, the immuneACCESS table is reduced to in-frame sequences with V and J assigned. These tables do not hold every clone; where another copy was compared, an unresolved V gene accounts for under half, and the others remain unexplained. Present in this sample are about 85,000 clones, around nine tenths of which were seen just once. The ten largest make up 19% of the sample. The sequenced sample consisted of blood. These receptors were taken from a person aged 18 to 70 in good health.

The CDR3 DNA sequence: TGCGCCAGCAGCCAAGACACCGGGACAGGGGAAATAGACTACACCTTC. It codes for CASSQDTGTGEIDYTF. J is TRBJ1-2 and V is TRBV4-3; TRBD1 aligns across 10 bases. With 0 bases clipped from V and 10 bases from J, the junction kept 11 bases outside the gene matches. Germline assignment: CDR1 LGHNA and CDR2 YSLEER. This CDR3 contains 16 residues.

V gene TRBV10-3 combines with J gene TRBJ2-7; D is perhaps TRBD1 (6 bases). The CDR3 totals 12 residues. Germline CDR1 reads ENHRY; CDR2 reads SYGVKD. The ends were cut back, 5 bases at V and 5 bases at J, with 10 bases in the middle. The CDR3 sequence: CAISPGAHEQYF. The CDR3 nucleotides read TGTGCCATCAGTCCAGGGGCGCACGAGCAGTACTTC.

This chain uses TRBV4-3 with TRBJ2-5; 13 bases are shared with TRBD2. V lost 0 bases and J lost 5; bases outside the gene matches: 6. The CDR3 is 17 amino acids. Germline lookup yields CDR1 LGHNA and CDR2 YSLEER. CDR3 in DNA: TGCGCCAGCAGCCAAGATGTGGGACTAGCGGGGCGGGAGACCCAGTACTTC. Protein sequence: CASSQDVGLAGRETQYF.

The rearrangement links TRBV7-8 to TRBJ1-1; D gene ambiguous. Germline CDR1 and CDR2: SGHVS and FQNEAQ. The CDR3 totals 12 residues. V gave up 3 bases and J gave up 4 bases, with 6 bases separating them. CDR3 region: CASSLGSTEAFF. As DNA, the CDR3 is TGTGCCAGCAGCTTGGGGTCCACTGAAGCTTTCTTT.

A remark on this clone: Different DNA sequences within this sample yield the same CDR3. V gene TRBV5-6 combines with J gene TRBJ2-3; D unclear. The CDR3 is 12 residues long. Germline values: CDR1 SGHDT, CDR2 YYEEEE. The ends were cut back, 0 bases at V and 6 bases at J, with 5 bases in the middle. This CDR3 reads CASSLVRDTQYF. For the CDR3, the DNA is TGTGCCAGCAGCTTGGTTCGGGATACGCAGTATTTT.

This chain links TRBV28 with TRBJ1-5; D is perhaps TRBD1 (5 bases). The V end was cut by 7 bases, the J end by 0 bases, with 13 bases between. There are 15 residues in the CDR3. CDR1 is MDHEN, CDR2 SYDVKM, per germline. The CDR3 spells CASNRQGHSNQPQHF. The CDR3 DNA reads TGTGCCAGCAACAGGCAGGGCCATAGCAATCAGCCCCAGCATTTT.

The rearrangement links TRBV6-5 to TRBJ1-1; D gene unclear. The CDR3 runs to 14 residues. Germline assignment: CDR1 MNHEY and CDR2 SVGAGI. The V gene lost 7 bases and the J gene lost 0 bases, with 12 bases spanning the gap. In DNA form, the CDR3 reads TGTGCCAGCACCCAACAGAGCTTGAACACTGAAGCTTTCTTT. Translating gives CASTQQSLNTEAFF.

The chain is built from TRBV5-1 and TRBJ1-6; 9 nucleotides line up with TRBD1. The CDR3 is 16 residues long. Trimming cost V 6 bases and J 8 bases; bases outside gene matches: 12. Germline values: CDR1 SGHRS, CDR2 YFSETQ. As DNA, the CDR3 is TGCGCCAGCACTCCGTATTCGGGACAGGGTTATTCACCCCTCCACTTT. Encoded protein: CASTPYSGQGYSPLHF.

The chain has TRBV6-6 and TRBJ1-5, with TRBD1 matching over 12 bases. Germline trimming cut 8 bases from V and 2 bases from J; bases unmatched to any gene: 4. The CDR3 length is 15 residues. The germline V gene encodes CDR1 MNHNY and CDR2 SVGAGI (reference sequence). CDR3 nucleotide sequence: TGTGCCAGCCGGGACAGGGGGCTTGGCAATCAGCCCCAGCATTTT. It codes for CASRDRGLGNQPQHF.

This clone appeared a single time. The V and J genes are TRBV7-2 and TRBJ2-1; D perhaps matches TRBD2 (5 bases). The CDR3 consists of 14 residues. Germline V lookup: CDR1 SGHTA, CDR2 FQGNSA. Deletions cut 1 base from V and 8 bases from J, with 12 bases between. The CDR3, as DNA: TGTGCCAGCAGCTTAGATCCAGCGGCGGATGAGCAGTTCTTC. Encoded protein: CASSLDPAADEQFF.

A few counts support this clone. The chain combines TRBV5-1 with TRBJ1-2; 8 bases align to TRBD1. Germline loops: CDR1 SGHRS, CDR2 YFSETQ. The CDR3 is 16 amino acids. Trimming took 2 bases from V and 3 from J; bases not matched to a gene: 9. The CDR3 region is CASSFSRGPKDYGYTF. The CDR3 DNA is TGCGCCAGCAGCTTCTCCAGGGGGCCTAAGGACTATGGCTACACCTTC.

This rearrangement joins TRBV6-5 to TRBJ1-2; D ambiguous. From germline, CDR1 is MNHEY and CDR2 SVGAGI. The ends were cut back, 0 bases at V and 5 bases at J, with 13 bases in the middle. The CDR3 is 15 amino acids. The CDR3 reads CASSYSIQPAYGYTF. The CDR3 DNA is TGTGCCAGCAGTTACTCGATCCAGCCGGCTTATGGCTACACCTTC.

The rearrangement links TRBV5-4 to TRBJ2-3, with 13 nucleotides matching TRBD2. Germline V gives CDR1 SGHNT, CDR2 YYREEE (reference sequence). The CDR3 totals 18 residues. The J segment lost 3 bases and the V segment lost 3 bases, leaving 10 bases of the junction unmatched. CDR3 amino acids: CASSSPTSGGTGTDTQYF. For the CDR3, the DNA is TGTGCCAGCAGCTCTCCGACTAGCGGGGGGACAGGAACAGATACGCAGTATTTT.

This chain links TRBV7-9 with TRBJ2-1; D unclear. The germline gives CDR1 SEHNR, CDR2 FQNEAQ (reference sequence). The CDR3 has 18 amino acids. Trimming cost V 5 bases and J 1 base, with 21 bases left between them. DNA of the CDR3: TGTGCCAGCAGCCCGAAACTGTCCATGGGCCCTTCCTACAATGAGCAGTTCTTC. Its protein is CASSPKLSMGPSYNEQFF.

The J gene is TRBJ2-7, the V gene TRBV7-8; no reliable D call. V lost 8 bases and J lost 3, with 23 bases in between. The CDR3 sequence is 16 residues long. Germline V gives CDR1 SGHVS, CDR2 FQNEAQ. This chain's CDR3 is CASAPRLGQNFYEQYF. The DNA for the CDR3 is TGTGCCAGCGCTCCGAGGTTGGGCCAAAACTTCTACGAGCAGTACTTC. The whole variable domain, filled in from reference TRBV7-8 and TRBJ2-7, reads GAGVSQSPRYKVAKRGQDVALRCDPISGHVSLFWYQQALGQGPEFLTYFQNEAQLDKSGLPSDRFFAERPEGSVSTLKIQRTQQEDSAVYLCASAPRLGQNFYEQYFGPGTRLTVT.

This rearrangement joins TRBV29-1 to TRBJ1-2, with a possible D match to TRBD1 (5 bases). Deletions cut 4 bases from V and 5 bases from J, with 17 bases between. CDR1 and CDR2 (germline): SQVTM, ANQGSEA. The CDR3 runs to 14 residues. CDR3 bases: TGCAGCGTTGGCCAGGGCCCCGGGCGGTATGGCTACACCTTC. As protein: CSVGQGPGRYGYTF.

V gene TRBV11-2 combines with J gene TRBJ2-1; D possibly matches TRBD1 or TRBD2 (5 bases each). Germline V gene sequence: CDR1 SGHAT, CDR2 FQNNGV. The V and J ends lost 5 bases and 3 bases respectively, with 14 bases between them. The CDR3 spans 15 residues. The CDR3 DNA reads TGTGCCAGCAGCGACCGGGGCTCGCTCTACAATGAGCAGTTCTTC. Translated, it gives CASSDRGSLYNEQFF.

The chain is built from TRBV21-1 and TRBJ2-5; the listed D gene, TRBD1, was not tested against the DNA. TRBV21-1 is listed as a pseudogene. The CDR3 length is 14 residues. The CDR3 DNA reads as TGTGCCAGACAGACAGGAATGTACCAAGAGACCCAGTACTTC. This gives the protein CARQTGMYQETQYF.

The chain is built from TRBV5-1 and TRBJ2-3; tentatively, D is TRBD1 (6 bases). There are 15 residues in the CDR3. The germline gives CDR1 SGHRS, CDR2 YFSETQ. V dropped 4 bases and J dropped 2 bases, with 14 bases sitting between them. The CDR3 coding sequence is TGCGCCAGCAGCAGGACAGCGCAAGCCACAGATACGCAGTATTTT. Protein sequence: CASSRTAQATDTQYF. Using reference TRBV5-1 and TRBJ2-3 for the parts outside the CDR3, the full variable domain is KAGVTQTPRYLIKTRGQQVTLSCSPISGHRSVSWYQQTPGQGLQFLFEYFSETQRNKGNFPGRFSGRQFSNSRSEMNVSTLELGDSALYLCASSRTAQATDTQYFGPGTRLTVL.

The rearrangement joins TRBV10-3 to TRBJ2-5; 8 nucleotides agree with TRBD1. The CDR3 has 13 residues. Germline values: CDR1 ENHRY, CDR2 SYGVKD. The junction had 3 bases not matched to a gene; V was cut back by 8 bases and J by 1 base. The CDR3: CAISTGGQETQYF. The CDR3 region has the DNA TGTGCCATCTCTACAGGGGGCCAAGAGACCCAGTACTTC.

The J gene is TRBJ2-4, the V gene TRBV7-2; D is possibly TRBD1 (6 bases). The germline V gene has CDR1 SGHTA and CDR2 FQGNSA. The germline V and J ends were trimmed by 5 bases and 0 bases, with 17 bases remaining between them. The CDR3 contains 17 residues. The chain's CDR3 is CASSAGYQGSAKNIQYF. The CDR3 region has the DNA TGTGCCAGCAGCGCCGGATATCAGGGGTCAGCCAAAAACATTCAGTACTTC.

This CDR3 is CASSFGTPETTNEKLFF. The CDR3 nucleotides are TGTGCCAGCAGCTTTGGTACACCTGAGACAACTAATGAAAAACTGTTTTTT. This chain connects TRBV5-4 to TRBJ1-4; no firm D call. V lost 2 bases and J 0 bases, leaving 14 bases between the germline ends. The germline V gene has CDR1 SGHNT and CDR2 YYREEE (reference sequence). The CDR3 covers 17 residues.

The chain couples TRBV4-2 to TRBJ1-2; no reliable D call. Germline V gene lookup returns CDR1 LGHNA and CDR2 YNFKEQ. Between the trimmed V and J ends, which lost 0 bases and 0 bases, there was a span of 14 bases. The CDR3 is made up of 17 amino acids. Here the CDR3 reads CASSQDWALGTNYGYTF. The CDR3 DNA is TGTGCCAGCAGCCAAGATTGGGCGTTGGGAACTAACTATGGCTACACCTTC.

This chain joins TRBV5-6 and TRBJ2-1, with 9 bases that match TRBD2. V gave up 4 bases and J gave up 9 bases; unmatched junction bases: 17. Germline V gives CDR1 SGHDT, CDR2 YYEEEE. The CDR3 runs to 17 residues. CDR3 protein: CASSHLIDSGGNGEQFF. The CDR3 DNA reads TGTGCCAGCAGCCACCTAATCGATAGCGGGGGTAATGGTGAGCAGTTCTTC. Drawing the rest from reference TRBV5-6 and TRBJ2-1, the complete variable domain is DAGVTQSPTHLIKTRGQQVTLRCSPKSGHDTVSWYQQALGQGPQFIFQYYEEEERQRGNFPDRFSGHQFPNYSSELNVNALLLGDSALYLCASSHLIDSGGNGEQFFGPGTRLTVL.

This rearrangement joins TRBV30 to TRBJ1-3; D call uncertain. The CDR3 is 16 residues long. Trimming stripped 0 bases from V and 0 bases from J, with 12 bases between. From germline, CDR1 is GTSNPN and CDR2 SVGIG (reference sequence). The CDR3 region is CAWSVLGRHSGNTIYF. CDR3 coding DNA: TGTGCCTGGAGTGTACTCGGACGCCACTCTGGAAACACCATATATTTT. Full variable domain (outside the CDR3, taken from reference TRBV30 and TRBJ1-3): SQTIHQWPATLVQPVGSPLSLECTVEGTSNPNLYWYRQAAGRGLQLLFYSVGIGQISSEVPQNLSASRPQDRQFILSSKKLLLSDSGFYLCAWSVLGRHSGNTIYFGEGSWLTVV.

The rearrangement joins TRBV6-5 to TRBJ2-3; 7 positions match TRBD1. The germline V gene has CDR1 MNHEY and CDR2 SVGAGI. V was clipped by 6 bases and J by 6 bases; unmatched bases: 9. The CDR3 covers 14 residues. The CDR3 nucleotides read TGTGCCAGCAGCTTGAGACAGGGATGGGATACGCAGTATTTT. This encodes CASSLRQGWDTQYF.